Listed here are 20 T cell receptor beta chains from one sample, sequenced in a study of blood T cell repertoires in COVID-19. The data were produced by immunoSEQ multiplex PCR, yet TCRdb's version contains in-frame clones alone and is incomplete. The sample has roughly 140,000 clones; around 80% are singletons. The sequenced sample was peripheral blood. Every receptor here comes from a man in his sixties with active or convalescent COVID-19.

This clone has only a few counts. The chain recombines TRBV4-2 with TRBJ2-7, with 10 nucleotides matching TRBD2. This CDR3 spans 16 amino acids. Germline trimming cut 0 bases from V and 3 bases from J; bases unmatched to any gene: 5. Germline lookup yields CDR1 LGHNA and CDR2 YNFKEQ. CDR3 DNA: TGTGCCAGCAGCCAAGAAGCGCGGACTAGCGGCTACGAGCAGTACTTC. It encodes CASSQEARTSGYEQYF.

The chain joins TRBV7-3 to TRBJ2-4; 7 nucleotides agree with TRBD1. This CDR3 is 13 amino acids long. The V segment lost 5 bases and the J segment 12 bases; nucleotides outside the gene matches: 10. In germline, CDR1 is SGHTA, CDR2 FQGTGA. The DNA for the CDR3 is TGTGCCAGCAGCGTACTTACAGGGGAATCTCAGTACTTC. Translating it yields CASSVLTGESQYF.

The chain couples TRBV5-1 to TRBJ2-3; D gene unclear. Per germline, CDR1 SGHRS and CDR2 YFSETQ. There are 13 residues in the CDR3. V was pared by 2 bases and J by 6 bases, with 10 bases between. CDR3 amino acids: CASSLEATDTQYF. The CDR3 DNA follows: TGCGCCAGCAGCTTAGAAGCGACGGATACGCAGTATTTT.

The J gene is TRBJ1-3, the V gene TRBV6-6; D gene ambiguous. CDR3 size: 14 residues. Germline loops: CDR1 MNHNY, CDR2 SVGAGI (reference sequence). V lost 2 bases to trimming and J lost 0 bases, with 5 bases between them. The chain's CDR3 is CASSYLSSGNTIYF. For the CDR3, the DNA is TGTGCCAGCAGTTACCTAAGCTCTGGAAACACCATATATTTT.

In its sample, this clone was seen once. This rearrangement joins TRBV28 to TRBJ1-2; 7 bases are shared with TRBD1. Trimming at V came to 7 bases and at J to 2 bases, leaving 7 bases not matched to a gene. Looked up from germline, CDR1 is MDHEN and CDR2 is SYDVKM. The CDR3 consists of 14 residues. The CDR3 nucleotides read TGTGCCAGCATCCCACCGGGACAGAACTATGGCTACACCTTC. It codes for CASIPPGQNYGYTF.

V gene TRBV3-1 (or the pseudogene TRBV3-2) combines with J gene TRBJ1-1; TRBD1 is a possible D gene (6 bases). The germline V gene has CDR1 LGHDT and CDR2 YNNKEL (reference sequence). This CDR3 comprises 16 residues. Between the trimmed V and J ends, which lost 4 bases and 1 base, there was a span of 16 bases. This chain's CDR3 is CASSPVGGRTNTEAFF. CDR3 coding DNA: TGTGCCAGCAGCCCAGTCGGGGGGCGGACGAACACTGAAGCTTTCTTT.

This chain's CDR3 is CASSLFPQTYEQYF. The CDR3 nucleotides read TGTGCCAGCAGTTTGTTCCCGCAGACCTACGAGCAGTACTTC. V usage is TRBV27 and J usage is TRBJ2-7; no reliable D call. V was shortened by 3 bases and J by 2 bases, with 11 bases between the two germline ends. The CDR3 has 14 amino acids. The V gene's germline CDR1 is MNHEY and CDR2 SMNVEV (reference sequence).

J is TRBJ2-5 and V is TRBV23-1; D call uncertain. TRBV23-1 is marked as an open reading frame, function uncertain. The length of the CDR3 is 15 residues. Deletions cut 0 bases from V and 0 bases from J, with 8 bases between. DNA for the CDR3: TGCGCCAGCAGTCAATCGAGATTGTACCAAGAGACCCAGTACTTC. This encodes CASSQSRLYQETQYF.

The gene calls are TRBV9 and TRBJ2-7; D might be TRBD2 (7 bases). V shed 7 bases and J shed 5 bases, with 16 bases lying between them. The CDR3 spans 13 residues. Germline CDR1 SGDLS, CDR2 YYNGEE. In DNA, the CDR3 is TGTGCCAGCCAACGGGGGGCAGGGAACGAGCAGTACTTC. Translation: CASQRGAGNEQYF.

CDR3 sequence: CASSGGRGAYNEQFF. Written as DNA, the CDR3 is TGTGCCAGCTCGGGTGGGAGGGGCGCCTACAATGAGCAGTTCTTC. This chain joins TRBV18 and TRBJ2-1, with TRBD2 matching over 7 bases. Germline CDR1 is KGHSH and CDR2 is LQKENI. CDR3 length: 15 amino acids. V shed 6 bases, J shed 2 bases, and the junction held 7 bases outside the gene matches.

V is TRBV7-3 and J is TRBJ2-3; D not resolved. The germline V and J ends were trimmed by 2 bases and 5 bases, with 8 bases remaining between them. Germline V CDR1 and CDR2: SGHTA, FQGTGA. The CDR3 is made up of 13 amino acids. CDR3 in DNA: TGTGCCAGCAGCTTATTGACGGGAGATACGCAGTATTTT. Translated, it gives CASSLLTGDTQYF.

Here the CDR3 reads CASSLPRQWWSGAFF. In DNA, the CDR3 is TGTGCCAGCAGTTTACCTAGACAGTGGTGGTCGGGAGCTTTCTTT. This sequence joins TRBV28 and TRBJ1-1; perhaps TRBD1 as D (5 bases). Germline V CDR1 and CDR2: MDHEN, SYDVKM. Trimming took 2 bases from V and 10 from J, leaving 20 bases between them. The length of the CDR3 is 15 residues.

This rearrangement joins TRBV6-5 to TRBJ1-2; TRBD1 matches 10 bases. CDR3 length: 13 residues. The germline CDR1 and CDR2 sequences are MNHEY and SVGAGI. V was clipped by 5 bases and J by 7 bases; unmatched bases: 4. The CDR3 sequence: CASSRGQGFGYTF. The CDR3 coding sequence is TGTGCCAGCAGTAGGGGACAGGGGTTTGGCTACACCTTC.

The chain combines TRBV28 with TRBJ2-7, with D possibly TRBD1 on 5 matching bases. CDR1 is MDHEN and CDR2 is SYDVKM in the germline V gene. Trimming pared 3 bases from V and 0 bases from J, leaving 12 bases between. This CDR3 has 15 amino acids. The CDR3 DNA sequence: TGTGCCAGCAGTTTGCAGGGTAAACTCTCCTACGAGCAGTACTTC. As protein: CASSLQGKLSYEQYF.

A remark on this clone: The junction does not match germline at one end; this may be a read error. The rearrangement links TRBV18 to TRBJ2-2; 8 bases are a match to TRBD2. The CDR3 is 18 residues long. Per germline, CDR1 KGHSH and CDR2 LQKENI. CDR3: CASSRPKTSEIHTEELFF. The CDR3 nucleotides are TGTGCCAGCTCACGCCCAAAGACTAGCGAGATTCACACCGAGGAGCTGTTTTTT. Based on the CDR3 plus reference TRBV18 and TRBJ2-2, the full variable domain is NAGVMQNPRHLVRRRGQEARLRCSPMKGHSHVYWYRQLPEEGLKFMVYLQKENIIDESGMPKERFSAEFPKEGPSILRIQQVVRGDSAAYFCASSRPKTSEIHTEELFFGEGSRLTVL.

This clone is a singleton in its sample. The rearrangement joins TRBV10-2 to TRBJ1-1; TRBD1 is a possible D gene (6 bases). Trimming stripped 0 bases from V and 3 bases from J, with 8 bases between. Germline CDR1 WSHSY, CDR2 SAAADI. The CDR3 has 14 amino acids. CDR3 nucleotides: TGCGCCAGCAGTGAGTCGCAGGGGTACACTGAAGCTTTCTTT. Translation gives CASSESQGYTEAFF.

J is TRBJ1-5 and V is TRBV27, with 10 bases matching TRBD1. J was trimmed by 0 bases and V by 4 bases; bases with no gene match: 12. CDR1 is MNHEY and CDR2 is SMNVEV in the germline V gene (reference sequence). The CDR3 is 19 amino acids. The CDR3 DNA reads TGTGCCAGCAGTTCAAAGTGGGACAGGGGTCTATATAGCAATCAGCCCCAGCATTTT. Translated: CASSSKWDRGLYSNQPQHF.

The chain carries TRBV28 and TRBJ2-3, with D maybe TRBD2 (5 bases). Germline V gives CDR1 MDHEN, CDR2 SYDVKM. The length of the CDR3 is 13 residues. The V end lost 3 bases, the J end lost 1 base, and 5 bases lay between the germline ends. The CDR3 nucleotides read TGTGCCAGCAGTTTGAGGGGCACAGATACGCAGTATTTT. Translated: CASSLRGTDTQYF.

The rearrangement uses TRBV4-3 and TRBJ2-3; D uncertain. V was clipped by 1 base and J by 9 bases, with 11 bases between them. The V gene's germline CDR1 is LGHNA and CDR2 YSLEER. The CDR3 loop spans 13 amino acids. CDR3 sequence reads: CASSQGIVGTQYF. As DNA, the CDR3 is TGCGCCAGCAGCCAAGGTATAGTGGGCACGCAGTATTTT.

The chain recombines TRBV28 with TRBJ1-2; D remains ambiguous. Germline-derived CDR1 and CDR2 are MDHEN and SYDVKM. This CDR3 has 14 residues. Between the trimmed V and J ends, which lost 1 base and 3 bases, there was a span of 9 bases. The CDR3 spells CASSLLAGYYGYTF. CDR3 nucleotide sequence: TGTGCCAGCAGTTTATTAGCGGGGTACTATGGCTACACCTTC.